Shown below are 14 T cell receptor beta chains from a single sample sequenced in a study of T cell responses to AZD1222 COVID-19 vaccine. Only in-frame clones appear in the TCRdb table, and some are missing; sequencing was by immunoSEQ multiplex PCR. Of over 85,000 clones in the sample, 86% are singletons; the top ten hold around 5%. The material sequenced was peripheral blood, taken on day 0 of AZD1222 vaccination. The receptors were gathered from an adult in good health.

V usage is TRBV28 and J usage is TRBJ2-2; 9 nucleotides match TRBD2. Germline lookup yields CDR1 MDHEN and CDR2 SYDVKM. The CDR3 loop spans 16 amino acids. The V and J ends lost 3 bases and 5 bases, in that order; junction bases with no gene match: 7. The chain's CDR3 is CASSFPGTSGTGELFF. CDR3 DNA sequence: TGTGCCAGCAGTTTCCCCGGAACTAGCGGGACCGGGGAGCTGTTTTTT.

This chain links TRBV11-2 with TRBJ2-7; D is possibly TRBD2 (6 bases). Germline-derived CDR1 and CDR2 are SGHAT and FQNNGV. The germline V and J ends were trimmed by 1 base and 2 bases, with 12 bases remaining between them. This CDR3 region has 15 residues. CDR3 DNA sequence: TGTGCCAGCAGCTTAGTTCGGCAGCGGGCCTACGAGCAGTACTTC. It codes for CASSLVRQRAYEQYF. The complete variable domain, with remaining parts taken from reference TRBV11-2 and TRBJ2-7, reads EAGVAQSPRYKIIEKRQSVAFWCNPISGHATLYWYQQILGQGPKLLIQFQNNGVVDDSQLPKDRFSAERLKGVDSTLKIQPAKLEDSAVYLCASSLVRQRAYEQYFGPGTRLTVT.

The chain carries TRBV7-2 and TRBJ1-1, with D possibly matching TRBD1 (5 bases). CDR3 size: 13 residues. Germline V lookup: CDR1 SGHTA, CDR2 FQGNSA. The ends were cut back, 7 bases at V and 6 bases at J, with 15 bases in the middle. The DNA of the CDR3 is TGTGCCAGCACTCGGGACCGGCAGGCTGAAGCTTTCTTT. It yields the protein CASTRDRQAEAFF.

CDR3 amino acids: CASSEPVGRRETQYF. CDR3 sequence (DNA): TGTGCCAGCAGTGAACCGGTGGGCAGGCGAGAGACCCAGTACTTC. The chain has TRBV25-1 and TRBJ2-5; D call uncertain. V lost 2 bases and J 4 bases, leaving 14 bases between the germline ends. The CDR3 has 15 amino acids. Germline V lookup: CDR1 MGHDK, CDR2 SYGVNS.

The rearrangement joins TRBV6-4 to TRBJ1-6, with D hard to call. The CDR3 extends over 14 amino acids. Germline CDR1 is MRHNA and CDR2 is SNTAGT. The V end was cut by 3 bases, the J end by 7 bases, with 10 bases between. The chain's CDR3 is CASSDRHSNSPLHF. CDR3 DNA: TGTGCCAGCAGTGATAGGCACTCCAATTCACCCCTCCACTTT.

DNA for the CDR3: TGTGCCAGCAGTTTCAACAGGGGAGGCACTGAAGCTTTCTTT. Translating gives CASSFNRGGTEAFF. This chain connects TRBV28 to TRBJ1-1; 7 nucleotides line up with TRBD1. This CDR3 is 14 amino acids long. The germline V gene has CDR1 MDHEN and CDR2 SYDVKM. V dropped 3 bases and J dropped 4; count of bases not matched to a gene: 5.

CDR3 amino acids: CASSPPGRRTGGYTF. The CDR3 DNA reads TGTGCCAGCAGTCCCCCGGGACGGAGGACGGGTGGCTACACCTTC. J is TRBJ1-2 and V is TRBV6-5; a weak D match, TRBD1 (5 bases). Germline V gene data show CDR1 as MNHEY and CDR2 as SVGAGI. The CDR3 runs to 15 residues. V was trimmed by 5 bases and J by 7 bases, leaving 20 bases between them.

The V call is TRBV6-5, the J call TRBJ1-5; a weak D match, TRBD1 (6 bases). Germline V gene data show CDR1 as MNHEY and CDR2 as SVGAGI. The CDR3 sequence is 15 residues long. V was trimmed by 6 bases and J by 0 bases, leaving 12 bases between them. CDR3: CASRVTGVSNQPQHF. Here the CDR3 DNA reads TGTGCCAGCAGGGTGACAGGAGTTAGCAATCAGCCCCAGCATTTT.

The chain is built from TRBV3-1 (or the pseudogene TRBV3-2) and TRBJ2-7; unclear D gene. CDR3 size: 15 residues. The V end was cut by 0 bases, the J end by 1 base, with 10 bases between. The germline V gene encodes CDR1 LGHDT and CDR2 YNNKEL (reference sequence). The DNA of the CDR3 is TGTGCCAGCAGCCAAGATGGCGGCAGGTCCTACGAGCAGTACTTC. Protein sequence: CASSQDGGRSYEQYF.

The rearrangement joins TRBV11-3 to TRBJ2-4, with D perhaps matching TRBD1 or TRBD2 (5 bases each). The germline gives CDR1 SGHNT, CDR2 YENEEA. Trimming left V 6 bases short and J 6 bases short, with 27 bases between. This CDR3 region has 18 residues. In nucleotides, the CDR3 is TGTGCCAGCAGACTCTTCTTCTCCGGGGCTCCGCCCTTAAACATTCAGTACTTC. It yields the protein CASRLFFSGAPPLNIQYF.

The rearrangement joins TRBV5-5 to TRBJ2-2, with 9 bases that match TRBD1. This CDR3 has 17 residues. In germline, CDR1 is SGHKS, CDR2 YYEKEE (reference sequence). V dropped 4 bases and J dropped 5; count of bases not matched to a gene: 12. CDR3 amino acids: CASSDQLGQGYTGELFF. As DNA, the CDR3 is TGTGCCAGCAGCGACCAGCTCGGACAGGGGTATACCGGGGAGCTGTTTTTT.

CDR3 DNA: TGCAGCGTGGTATCCCAGAGACCCCAGACAGAATACTACTATGGCTACACCTTC. Protein product: CSVVSQRPQTEYYYGYTF. This sequence joins TRBV29-1 and TRBJ1-2, with TRBD1 as a possible D gene (5 bases). The germline V gene has CDR1 SQVTM and CDR2 ANQGSEA. V was clipped by 6 bases and J by 3 bases, with 29 bases between them. The CDR3 loop spans 18 amino acids.

This clone showed up just a few times. The chain uses TRBV7-2 and TRBJ2-2; D uncertain. Trimming cost V 3 bases and J 6 bases, with 17 bases left between them. Germline V gene lookup returns CDR1 SGHTA and CDR2 FQGNSA. This CDR3 is built from 16 residues. The CDR3 sequence is CASSFLGAASAGELFF. In DNA form, the CDR3 reads TGTGCCAGCAGCTTCCTGGGCGCTGCCTCCGCCGGGGAGCTGTTTTTT.

The chain joins TRBV2 to TRBJ1-1; D is possibly TRBD1 (6 bases). CDR1 and CDR2 from the germline V gene are SNHLY and FYNNEI. The CDR3 has 14 residues. V was trimmed by 6 bases and J by 1 base, leaving 12 bases between them. This CDR3 is CASRGQGENTEAFF. In DNA form, the CDR3 reads TGTGCCAGCAGGGGACAAGGAGAGAACACTGAAGCTTTCTTT.